This T cell receptor (beta chain) is from a study of cytomegalovirus exposure and HLA in healthy donors. Across the study: A preliminary data release comprised 80 million or so unique TCRs obtained from HLA-typed donors.

In regard to this clone: Antigen: not known.

Notes on the study in general: The authors later linked a missense DCLRE1C variant to TCR beta V- and J-gene trimming. Later analysis revealed greater clonal expansion in HLA-associated TCR beta chains than in equally common others.

60 Vbeta and 13 Jbeta primers were used in PCR. Here immunoSEQ multiplex PCR was the method, and the copy in TCRdb shows in-frame clones only, minus some. The data show 95,000 to 150,000 clones, 73% seen once. Sequencing input: PBMCs. The receptor's source is a woman aged 40 to 49 in good health and CMV-seronegative.

CDR3 loop: CASSYSRLDTEAFF. The CDR3 DNA is TGTGCCAGCAGTTACTCGCGGTTGGACACTGAAGCTTTCTTT. The chain is built from TRBV6-5 and TRBJ1-1; D not resolved. Germline assignment: CDR1 MNHEY and CDR2 SVGAGI. The CDR3 length is 14 residues. V was clipped by 0 bases and J by 3 bases, with 8 bases between them.